This TCR beta chain comes out of a study of CD8+ T cells in alopecia areata. Regarding the study as a whole: Elevated clonality characterized lesional scalp relative to normal scalp, particularly in alopecia totalis/universalis. Treatment with tofacitinib significantly lowered scalp clonality and reduced expanded CD8+ clones among the top 100.

There are 13 residues in the CDR3. V gave up 2 bases and J gave up 4 bases, with 6 bases separating them. The germline V gene encodes CDR1 GTSNPN and CDR2 SVGIG (reference sequence). This clone was picked up many times. What it recognizes is unknown. Extracted RNA was reverse transcribed, and the resulting cDNA served as sequencing template. The repertoire was sequenced with immunoSEQ multiplex PCR; TCRdb's copy has only in-frame clones and lacks some. The sample consists of approximately 200,000 clones, 40% to 55% of them appearing once. Treatment here: oral pan-JAK inhibitor, 5-10 mg twice daily. Lesional scalp punch biopsies and peripheral blood came from alopecia areata patients.

This TCR was recovered from a human donor with alopecia areata. The sequencing here drew on CD4+ T cells sorted from blood, taken at roughly week 36, from a patient treated with tofacitinib. This chain links TRBV30 with TRBJ2-6; D gene unclear. The CDR3 nucleotides are TGTGCCTGGAGTAGAAAGGGGGCCAACGTCCTGACTTTC. The encoded protein is CAWSRKGANVLTF.